This TCR beta chain was obtained from a study of T cell responses to AZD1222 COVID-19 vaccine. Findings and caveats of the study: Researchers took repertoire samples only after the peak T cell response had come. Among the donors, most were white British and more were female, and clonal diversity was possibly underestimated. AZD1222 recipients seropositive at baseline numbered only five to seven.

About this clone itself: Its cognate antigen is unknown.

Assay: immunoSEQ multiplex PCR; the TCRdb copy retains only in-frame clones and omits some. The sample has 120,000 or so clones, around 90% seen once. This CDR3 has 14 amino acids. V lost 7 bases to trimming and J lost 1 base; unmatched junction nucleotides: 4. The V gene's germline CDR1 is MNHEY and CDR2 SVGAGI. The clonotype originates from an adult in good health. This sample comprised peripheral blood, obtained on day 0 of AZD1222 vaccination. J is TRBJ1-1 and V is TRBV6-5; TRBD1 agrees at 9 bases. As DNA, the CDR3 is TGTGCCAGCATTCTGGACAGGGGGAACACTGAAGCTTTCTTT. Protein: CASILDRGNTEAFF.